The 4 T cell receptor beta chains listed next were all sequenced from one sample in a study of cytomegalovirus exposure and HLA in healthy donors. The PCR made use of 60 Vbeta and 13 Jbeta primers. TCRdb's copy holds only in-frame clones and misses some; the assay was immunoSEQ multiplex PCR. The sample includes under 150,000 clones, roughly three quarters seen only once; the top ten take almost 4%. Input material: PBMCs. The receptor set was obtained from a man between 18 and 29 years old in good health and CMV-seronegative.

The table lists this clone with a few counts. The chain employs TRBV4-1 and TRBJ1-2; D may be TRBD1 (6 bases). Trimming pared 3 bases from V and 1 base from J, leaving 12 bases between. Looked up from germline, CDR1 is MGHRA and CDR2 is YSYEKL. The CDR3 has 15 amino acids. CDR3 amino acids: CASSQRQVFNYGYTF. In nucleotides, the CDR3 is TGCGCCAGCAGCCAGCGACAGGTCTTTAACTATGGCTACACCTTC.

V and J are TRBV7-3 and TRBJ1-2, with D perhaps TRBD1 (5 bases). Germline assignment: CDR1 SGHTA and CDR2 FQGTGA. There are 13 residues in the CDR3. Trimming stripped 3 bases from V and 2 bases from J, with 7 bases between. In DNA form, the CDR3 reads TGTGCCAGCAGCTTCTCAGGGAACTATGGCTACACCTTC. Protein: CASSFSGNYGYTF.

The V and J genes are TRBV5-4 and TRBJ2-5; 10 positions match TRBD2. Trimming at V came to 6 bases and at J to 4 bases, leaving 12 bases not matched to a gene. The CDR3 totals 16 residues. CDR1 is SGHNT, CDR2 YYREEE, per germline (reference sequence). As DNA, the CDR3 is TGTGCCAGCACCCGCCGGGGCAGCGGGGGGGCAGAGACCCAGTACTTC. Encoded protein: CASTRRGSGGAETQYF. Based on the CDR3 plus reference TRBV5-4 and TRBJ2-5, the full variable domain is ETGVTQSPTHLIKTRGQQVTLRCSSQSGHNTVSWYQQALGQGPQFIFQYYREEENGRGNFPPRFSGLQFPNYSSELNVNALELDDSALYLCASTRRGSGGAETQYFGPGTRLLVL.

J is TRBJ1-6 and V is TRBV12-5; perhaps TRBD1 as D (5 bases). This CDR3 contains 20 residues. V lost 3 bases and J 11 bases, leaving 32 bases between the germline ends. Germline V gene lookup returns CDR1 LGHNT and CDR2 FRNRAP. The CDR3 spells CASGLRRIGPPGPHYPPLHF. The CDR3 coding sequence is TGTGCTAGTGGTTTACGTCGGATCGGGCCTCCAGGGCCCCATTATCCACCCCTCCACTTT.